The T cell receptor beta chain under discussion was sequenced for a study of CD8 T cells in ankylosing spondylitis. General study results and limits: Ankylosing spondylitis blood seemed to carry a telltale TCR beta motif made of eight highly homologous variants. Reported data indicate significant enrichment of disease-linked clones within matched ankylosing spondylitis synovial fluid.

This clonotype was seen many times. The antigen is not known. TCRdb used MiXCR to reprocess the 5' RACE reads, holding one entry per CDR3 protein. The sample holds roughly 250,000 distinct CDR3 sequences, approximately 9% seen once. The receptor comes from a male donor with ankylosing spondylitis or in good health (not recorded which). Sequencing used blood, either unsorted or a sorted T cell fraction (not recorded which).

The CDR3 DNA follows: TGCGCCAGTTGGGGCGGGCTAAGCACAGATACGCAGTATTTT. This encodes CASWGGLSTDTQYF. The chain links TRBV5-1 to TRBJ2-3; D may match TRBD1 or TRBD2 (5 bases each). Trimming shortened V by 8 bases and J by 0 bases, and 13 bases separated the two germline ends. The germline V gene encodes CDR1 SGHRS and CDR2 YFSETQ. The CDR3 consists of 14 residues. The variable domain in full, with the rest retrieved from reference TRBV5-1 and TRBJ2-3, is KAGVTQTPRYLIKTRGQQVTLSCSPISGHRSVSWYQQTPGQGLQFLFEYFSETQRNKGNFPGRFSGRQFSNSRSEMNVSTLELGDSALYLCASWGGLSTDTQYFGPGTRLTVL.